What follows is one T cell receptor (beta chain) and its context. The sample comes from a study of OX40 agonist ivuxolimab in advanced cancers. Trimming cost V 3 bases and J 2 bases; bases outside gene matches: 3. The CDR3 consists of 17 residues. Germline CDR1 reads WSHSY; CDR2 reads SAAADI. The protocol was immunoSEQ multiplex PCR, while the TCRdb copy is restricted to in-frame clones and leaves out a portion. Of tens of thousands of clones in the sample, approximately 91% are singletons; the top ten hold over 15%. The input for sequencing was CD4+ or CD8+ T cells sorted from blood, taken in a trial of the OX40 agonist ivuxolimab. The sequence was collected from an adult with an advanced solid tumor such as melanoma, head and neck, liver or kidney cancer. The V and J genes are TRBV10-2 and TRBJ2-2; 13 positions agree with TRBD2. CDR3 in amino acids: CASSETSGGENTGELFF. DNA for the CDR3: TGCGCCAGCAGTGAAACTAGCGGGGGGGAAAACACCGGGGAGCTGTTTTTT.